These 26 T cell receptor beta chains were all obtained from the same sample, sequenced in a study of T cell responses to AZD1222 COVID-19 vaccine. Only in-frame clones appear in the TCRdb table, and some are missing; sequencing was by immunoSEQ multiplex PCR. Of around 130,000 clones listed, roughly 87% were seen once; the top ten hold 1.5%. Specimen: peripheral blood, collected on day 0 of AZD1222 vaccination. These receptors all come from an adult in good health.

Only one count was recorded for this clone. The chain links TRBV24-1 to TRBJ2-1; D not resolved. Germline assignment: CDR1 KGHDR and CDR2 SFDVKD. V was pared by 3 bases and J by 0 bases, with 11 bases between. CDR3 length: 16 amino acids. The CDR3 nucleotides are TGTGCCACCAGTGATCCTGACCCGAGCTCCTACAATGAGCAGTTCTTC. Encoded protein: CATSDPDPSSYNEQFF.

The V call is TRBV15, the J call TRBJ2-1; tentative D call: TRBD1 (5 bases). V lost 0 bases to trimming and J lost 6 bases, with 6 bases between them. Looked up from germline, CDR1 is LNHNV and CDR2 is YYDKDF (reference sequence). The CDR3 totals 13 residues. The CDR3 region is CATSRDGANEQFF. The DNA for the CDR3 is TGTGCCACCAGCAGAGATGGGGCCAATGAGCAGTTCTTC.

The chain recombines TRBV12-3 or TRBV12-4 with TRBJ1-4, with D hard to call. CDR3 length: 13 amino acids. The V end was cut by 4 bases, the J end by 2 bases, with 5 bases between. The CDR3 region is CASSSGTNEKLFF. The CDR3 region has the DNA TGTGCCAGCAGTTCCGGGACTAATGAAAAACTGTTTTTT.

The chain couples TRBV9 to TRBJ1-1; D remains unclear. CDR3 length: 13 amino acids. V was trimmed by 2 bases and J by 3 bases, leaving 8 bases between them. Germline V gene lookup returns CDR1 SGDLS and CDR2 YYNGEE. This CDR3 reads CASSVLGYTEAFF. The CDR3 bases are TGTGCCAGCAGCGTTTTGGGGTACACTGAAGCTTTCTTT.

This chain uses TRBV5-4 with TRBJ1-2, with no clear D. The CDR3 runs 14 residues. CDR1 and CDR2 (germline): SGHNT, YYREEE (reference sequence). V was pared by 4 bases and J by 4 bases, with 14 bases between. The CDR3 reads CASSAVGSLYGYTF. The DNA of the CDR3 is TGTGCCAGCAGCGCCGTTGGCAGCCTCTATGGCTACACCTTC.

The chain has TRBV7-3 and TRBJ2-7, with 8 bases that match TRBD1. Germline values: CDR1 SGHTA, CDR2 FQGTGA. J lost 6 bases, V lost 4 bases, and 5 bases had no gene match. The CDR3 runs 13 residues. This CDR3 is CASSYGQGSEQYF. CDR3 DNA sequence: TGTGCCAGCAGCTACGGACAGGGTTCCGAGCAGTACTTC.

The chain has TRBV18 and TRBJ1-5; the D gene is possibly TRBD1 (5 bases). Trimming removed 1 base at V and 8 bases at J, with 6 bases between. CDR1 and CDR2 from the germline V gene are KGHSH and LQKENI. CDR3 length: 12 amino acids. CDR3 protein: CASSPRGEPQHF. CDR3 in DNA: TGTGCCAGCTCACCACGAGGGGAGCCCCAGCATTTT.

CDR3 sequence: CAWREGHLNTEAFF. The DNA of the CDR3 is TGTGCCTGGAGAGAGGGACATCTGAACACTGAAGCTTTCTTT. The chain has TRBV30 and TRBJ1-1; possibly TRBD1 for D (6 bases). Germline-derived CDR1 and CDR2 are GTSNPN and SVGIG (reference sequence). The CDR3 consists of 14 residues. Trimming removed 3 bases from V and 0 bases from J, with 11 bases in between.

This chain joins TRBV19 and TRBJ1-2; D remains unclear. V lost 2 bases, J lost 0 bases, and 10 bases lay in between. CDR1 and CDR2 from the germline V gene are LNHDA and SQIVND (reference sequence). This CDR3 has 15 amino acids. CDR3 protein: CASSIYHRANYGYTF. The DNA of the CDR3 is TGTGCCAGTAGTATATATCACCGAGCTAACTATGGCTACACCTTC.

Only a few counts were recorded for this clone. Other DNA sequences from this sample encode an identical CDR3 as well. V usage is TRBV29-1 and J usage is TRBJ1-2; D call uncertain. CDR1 and CDR2 (germline): SQVTM, ANQGSEA. CDR3 length: 12 residues. V lost 2 bases and J lost 4, with 8 bases in between. The CDR3, as DNA: TGCAGCGTTGAAACGGGTAGCTATGGCTACACCTTC. Amino acids: CSVETGSYGYTF. The entire variable domain, with the rest obtained from reference TRBV29-1 and TRBJ1-2, is as follows: SAVISQKPSRDICQRGTSLTIQCQVDSQVTMMFWYRQQPGQSLTLIATANQGSEATYESGFVIDKFPISRPNLTFSTLTVSNMSPEDSSIYLCSVETGSYGYTFGSGTRLTVV.

The chain is built from TRBV5-4 and TRBJ2-5; TRBD2 is a possible D gene (6 bases). V was pared by 4 bases and J by 3 bases, with 19 bases between. The CDR3 length is 16 residues. Germline CDR1 reads SGHNT; CDR2 reads YYREEE (reference sequence). The CDR3 nucleotides are TGTGCCAGCAGCCCGGGTCTTCTAGCGAGGAAAGAGACCCAGTACTTC. This sequence encodes CASSPGLLARKETQYF.

This chain connects TRBV15 to TRBJ2-5, with D tentatively TRBD1 (5 bases). Deletions cut 3 bases from V and 3 bases from J, with 8 bases between. The length of the CDR3 is 13 residues. Looked up from germline, CDR1 is LNHNV and CDR2 is YYDKDF (reference sequence). The CDR3 reads CATSRATEETQYF. In DNA, the CDR3 is TGTGCCACCAGCAGGGCGACAGAAGAGACCCAGTACTTC.

This rearrangement joins TRBV3-1 (or the pseudogene TRBV3-2) to TRBJ2-7, with D possibly called TRBD1 or TRBD2 (6 bases each). This CDR3 has 14 residues. CDR1 is LGHDT, CDR2 YNNKEL, per germline (reference sequence). V lost 2 bases and J 3 bases, leaving 11 bases between the germline ends. The CDR3 nucleotides are TGTGCCAGCAGCCAAAGAGGGGGGAACTACGAGCAGTACTTC. This sequence encodes CASSQRGGNYEQYF.

The chain couples TRBV5-1 to TRBJ2-3; TRBD2 agrees at 9 bases. Germline lookup yields CDR1 SGHRS and CDR2 YFSETQ. J gave up 1 base and V 0 bases, and 3 bases lay outside the gene matches. CDR3 length equals 16 residues. CDR3: CASSLGASGGTDTQYF. As DNA, the CDR3 is TGCGCCAGCAGCTTGGGGGCTAGCGGGGGCACAGATACGCAGTATTTT. The variable domain in full, completed from reference TRBV5-1 and TRBJ2-3, reads KAGVTQTPRYLIKTRGQQVTLSCSPISGHRSVSWYQQTPGQGLQFLFEYFSETQRNKGNFPGRFSGRQFSNSRSEMNVSTLELGDSALYLCASSLGASGGTDTQYFGPGTRLTVL.

As DNA, the CDR3 is TGTTTTTCCGGGCAGTTGAACACTGAAGCTTTCTTT. Its protein is CFSGQLNTEAFF. The chain joins TRBV28 to TRBJ1-1; D is undetermined. The CDR3 covers 12 residues. Germline CDR1 MDHEN, CDR2 SYDVKM. Full variable domain (rest looked up from reference TRBV28 and TRBJ1-1): DVKVTQSSRYLVKRTGEKVFLECVQDMDHENMFWYRQDPGLGLRLIYFSYDVKMKEKGDIPEGYSVSREKKERFSLILESASTNQTSMYLCFSGQLNTEAFFGQGTRLTVV.

The genes are TRBV9 and TRBJ2-2; either TRBD1 or TRBD2 may supply D (5 bases each). Trimming took off 3 bases at V and 4 bases at J, with 19 bases between the two ends. Per germline, CDR1 SGDLS and CDR2 YYNGEE. This CDR3 has 17 amino acids. CDR3: CASSANRDPFLTGELFF. CDR3 DNA: TGTGCCAGCAGCGCAAACCGGGACCCATTTCTCACCGGGGAGCTGTTTTTT.

The chain combines TRBV3-1 (or the pseudogene TRBV3-2) with TRBJ1-4; D is perhaps TRBD1 (5 bases). Trimming left V 5 bases short and J 3 bases short, with 13 bases between. The CDR3 has 15 amino acids. Germline V gives CDR1 LGHDT, CDR2 YNNKEL (reference sequence). The CDR3 here is CASSLGDLANEKLFF. The CDR3 nucleotides are TGTGCCAGCAGCTTAGGGGACCTCGCTAATGAAAAACTGTTTTTT.

The chain is built from TRBV5-1 and TRBJ1-5, with 8 bases fitting TRBD1. The CDR3 is 15 residues long. Germline V gives CDR1 SGHRS, CDR2 YFSETQ. Trimming removed 0 bases from V and 6 bases from J; junction bases left unmatched: 5. CDR3 residues: CASSLDPGGSQPQHF. CDR3 DNA sequence: TGCGCCAGCAGCTTGGATCCAGGGGGCAGTCAGCCCCAGCATTTT. The complete variable domain, with remaining parts taken from reference TRBV5-1 and TRBJ1-5, reads KAGVTQTPRYLIKTRGQQVTLSCSPISGHRSVSWYQQTPGQGLQFLFEYFSETQRNKGNFPGRFSGRQFSNSRSEMNVSTLELGDSALYLCASSLDPGGSQPQHFGDGTRLSIL.

The CDR3 reads CASSKNYGYTF. The DNA of the CDR3 is TGTGCCAGCAGCAAGAACTATGGCTACACCTTC. The rearrangement uses TRBV11-2 and TRBJ1-2; D is ambiguous. CDR3 length equals 11 residues. V was shortened by 5 bases and J by 2 bases, with 3 bases between the two germline ends. The germline CDR1 and CDR2 sequences are SGHAT and FQNNGV.

This clone was recorded only once. The chain couples TRBV27 to TRBJ1-4, with D possibly matching TRBD1 (5 bases). The CDR3 consists of 14 residues. The V gene lost 5 bases and the J gene lost 7 bases, with 14 bases spanning the gap. The germline V gene encodes CDR1 MNHEY and CDR2 SMNVEV (reference sequence). In DNA, the CDR3 is TGTGCCAGCAGTCGGCCAGGGAGAAGTGAAAAACTGTTTTTT. Translating it yields CASSRPGRSEKLFF.

In this sample, this clone turned up once. V gene TRBV5-1 combines with J gene TRBJ2-1; D possibly uses TRBD1 or TRBD2 (6 bases each). Germline CDR1 is SGHRS and CDR2 is YFSETQ. Trimming pared 4 bases from V and 8 bases from J, leaving 10 bases between. This CDR3 region has 12 residues. CDR3 sequence reads: CASSLRGDEQFF. The CDR3 nucleotides read TGCGCCAGCAGCCTGAGGGGGGATGAGCAGTTCTTC.

This rearrangement joins TRBV7-9 to TRBJ2-3; 7 bases match TRBD1. J lost 4 bases, V lost 1 base, and 5 bases had no gene match. CDR1 SEHNR and CDR2 FQNEAQ come from the germline V gene (reference sequence). The length of the CDR3 is 15 residues. CDR3 protein: CASSLEGALADTQYF. In DNA form, the CDR3 reads TGTGCCAGCAGCTTAGAGGGGGCACTCGCAGATACGCAGTATTTT.

This sequence joins TRBV12-3 or TRBV12-4 and TRBJ1-5; no definite D call. The CDR3 sequence is 12 residues long. The ends were cut back, 6 bases at V and 2 bases at J, with 5 bases in the middle. The CDR3 sequence: CASSRGNQPQHF. The DNA of the CDR3 is TGTGCCAGCAGCCGAGGCAATCAGCCCCAGCATTTT.

The V call is TRBV12-5, the J call TRBJ2-3, with a possible D match to TRBD1 (5 bases). Per the germline V gene, CDR1 is LGHNT and CDR2 is FRNRAP. The CDR3 length is 15 residues. Trimming removed 4 bases from V and 0 bases from J, with 11 bases in between. The CDR3 reads CASGSGSVSTDTQYF. The CDR3, as DNA: TGTGCTAGTGGTTCAGGGTCGGTAAGCACAGATACGCAGTATTTT.

This clone was seen once. The rearrangement links TRBV21-1 to TRBJ2-3; TRBD2, as called in the table, went unchecked against the DNA. TRBV21-1 constitutes a pseudogene. This CDR3 region has 16 residues. The CDR3 region has the DNA TGTGCCAGCAGCAAAGCGCGGCGGAATAGCACAGATACGCAGTATTTT. Its protein product is CASSKARRNSTDTQYF.

The gene calls are TRBV4-1 and TRBJ2-2; D is uncertain. The V and J ends lost 1 base and 4 bases respectively, with 16 bases between them. CDR1 and CDR2 (germline): MGHRA, YSYEKL. The CDR3 has 17 residues. The CDR3 sequence is CASSQVDRTVGTGELFF. CDR3 DNA sequence: TGCGCCAGCAGCCAAGTCGATCGGACCGTGGGCACCGGGGAGCTGTTTTTT.